What follows are 12 T cell receptor beta chains derived from one specimen sequenced in a study of tumor-infiltrating lymphocytes in primary liver carcinoma. From unsorted bulk tissue weighing roughly 17-32 mg, DNA and RNA were co-extracted. The input was roughly 0.5 ug total RNA; TCR beta cDNA was made from it with a constant-region primer. ARM-PCR was slightly modified, and three nested multiplex PCR rounds with it gave rise to the TCR beta libraries. Running nine to ten cycles apiece, the first two PCR rounds relied on TRBV1-TRBV30 forward primers together with a C-beta reverse primer. Using its own MiXCR run on the multiplex PCR reads, TCRdb lists one record per CDR3 protein. The table records approximately 54,000 distinct CDR3 sequences, 60% to 75% of them present only once. Sample: liver tumor tissue from sampling region 2. The subset denotes: tumor region T2, inferior pole. The receptors shown here come from a man in his forties with primary liver carcinoma and hepatitis B virus infection.

The sample holds many counts of this clonotype. This chain uses TRBV6-5 with TRBJ2-3; TRBD1 aligns across 9 bases. The V gene end was trimmed by 2 bases and the J gene end by 15 bases; junction bases not matched to a gene: 9. CDR1 is MNHEY and CDR2 is SVGAGI in the germline V gene. The CDR3 loop spans 13 amino acids. The CDR3 DNA reads TGTGCCAGCAGTTACGGGGAGGGACAGGGATCATATTTT. Its protein is CASSYGEGQGSYF.

This clonotype was counted once. The chain is built from TRBV11-2 and TRBJ2-1; the D is unclear. V dropped 4 bases and J dropped 12 bases, with 16 bases sitting between them. Germline-derived CDR1 and CDR2 are SGHAT and FQNNGV. CDR3 length equals 13 residues. CDR3 DNA sequence: TGTGCCAGCAGCTCAAATGATGCCTGTGTGCAGTTCTTC. Translation: CASSSNDACVQFF.

As for this clonotype: This may come from a read error, since a much larger clone is one base off. This chain joins TRBV11-2 and TRBJ2-2, with unresolved D. The CDR3 has 13 amino acids. Germline CDR1 is SGHAT and CDR2 is FQNNGV. V was pared by 5 bases and J by 8 bases, with 12 bases between. The CDR3 protein is CASSRVLPGELFF. CDR3 nucleotides: TGTGCCAGCAGCCGGGTCCTTCCTGGGGAGCTGTTTTTT.

A few counts support this clonotype. The rearrangement uses TRBV19 and TRBJ1-1, with a tentative D call TRBD1 (5 bases). This CDR3 is built from 13 residues. Looked up from germline, CDR1 is LNHDA and CDR2 is SQIVND (reference sequence). The V and J ends lost 6 bases and 0 bases respectively, with 8 bases between them. CDR3 amino acids: CASRWGVNTEAFF. As DNA, the CDR3 is TGTGCCAGTAGATGGGGCGTGAACACTGAAGCTTTCTTT.

The count of this clonotype is one. Because the CDR3 is missing its conserved closing phenylalanine or tryptophan, this is likely a read error. The chain carries TRBV6-5 and TRBJ2-1, with a weak D call TRBD2 (5 bases). Germline V gene sequence: CDR1 MNHEY, CDR2 SVGAGI. The V end was cut by 2 bases, the J end by 8 bases, with 7 bases between. This CDR3 region has 12 residues. The CDR3, as DNA: TGTGCCAGCAGTTACGTCGGGGATGAGCAGTTCTTA. Protein sequence: CASSYVGDEQFL.

This clonotype was found a few times. Just one base apart from a much larger clone, this may be a read error. This likely comes from a read error, as the CDR3 has no conserved phenylalanine or tryptophan at its end. This chain connects TRBV5-5 to TRBJ2-3; TRBD2 agrees at 13 bases. The germline CDR1 and CDR2 sequences are SGHKS and YYEKEE (reference sequence). V was pared by 0 bases and J by 0 bases, with 1 base of the junction left unmatched. This CDR3 comprises 17 residues. The CDR3 coding sequence is TGTGCCAGCAGCTTGGCGGGACTAGCGGGAAGCACAGATACGCAGTATCTT. Amino acid sequence: CASSLAGLAGSTDTQYL.

Note on this clonotype: A junction boundary mismatches the germline segment, possibly from a read error. The rearrangement links TRBV4-1 to TRBJ2-5; D may be TRBD1 (6 bases). CDR1 MGHRA and CDR2 YSYEKL come from the germline V gene. The CDR3 is 15 amino acids. The CDR3 bases are TGCGCCAGCGGCCAGACCAACAGGGCCCAAGAGACGCAGTACTTC. It yields the protein CASGQTNRAQETQYF.

Notes on this clonotype: This CDR3 fails to terminate in the conserved phenylalanine or tryptophan, so it likely reflects a read error. This chain connects TRBV29-1 to TRBJ2-7, with 9 bases that match TRBD1. The ends lost 5 bases at V and 8 bases at J; junction bases unmatched: 13. Germline loops: CDR1 SQVTM, CDR2 ANQGSEA. This CDR3 comprises 14 residues. Here the CDR3 DNA reads TGCAGCGTTATAACAGGGGGCAGCCCTTACAAGCAGTACTCC. It yields the protein CSVITGGSPYKQYS.

Of note for this clonotype: At one of its ends the junction is not consistent with the germline gene, which may arise from a read error. The chain recombines TRBV29-1 with TRBJ1-2, with D unresolved. CDR1 SQVTM and CDR2 ANQGSEA come from the germline V gene. The CDR3 loop spans 14 amino acids. The CDR3 DNA follows: TGCGGCGTTGAAGCAGACGGAGCGCAATATGGCTACACCTTC. Its protein product is CGVEADGAQYGYTF.

The sample holds one count of this clonotype. One end of the junction is discordant with germline, which a read error may explain. The rearrangement links TRBV11-2 to TRBJ2-7, with a tentative D call TRBD2 (5 bases). Germline-derived CDR1 and CDR2 are SGHAT and FQNNGV. The CDR3 covers 11 residues. The CDR3 sequence is CTSSAYCEQYF. The CDR3 DNA is TGTACCAGTAGCGCTTACTGCGAGCAGTACTTC. Variable domain in full (rest from reference TRBV11-2 and TRBJ2-7): EAGVAQSPRYKIIEKRQSVAFWCNPISGHATLYWYQQILGQGPKLLIQFQNNGVVDDSQLPKDRFSAERLKGVDSTLKIQPAKLEDSAVYLCTSSAYCEQYFGPGTRLTVT.

In the case of this clonotype: The final CDR3 position lacks the conserved phenylalanine or tryptophan, pointing to a likely read error. The V call is TRBV10-3, the J call TRBJ2-7; D is uncertain. V was pared by 1 base and J by 4 bases, with 14 bases between. Germline assignment: CDR1 ENHRY and CDR2 SYGVKD. There are 15 residues in the CDR3. The CDR3 nucleotides read TGTGCCATCAGTGAGTGGGCAGGACCGGAGTACGAGCAGTACTTG. Its protein is CAISEWAGPEYEQYL.

With respect to this clonotype: Germline is not matched at one junction end, which may reflect a read error. The genes are TRBV9 and TRBJ1-1; maybe TRBD1 (6 bases). CDR3 length: 15 amino acids. Looked up from germline, CDR1 is SGDLS and CDR2 is YYNGEE. The CDR3 reads CASSPRGGTNTEVFF. The CDR3 DNA sequence: TGTGCCAGCAGCCCGCGAGGGGGGACGAACACTGAAGTTTTCTTT.